This entry concerns a single T cell receptor beta chain. Its antigen is unknown. This sample is part of a study of graft-versus-host responses after intestinal transplantation. The CDR3 sequence is 18 residues long. V lost 1 base to trimming and J lost 4 bases; unmatched junction nucleotides: 13. In germline, CDR1 is MNHNS, CDR2 SASEGT. Generated by immunoSEQ multiplex PCR, the TCRdb table keeps only in-frame clones and is missing some. The repertoire consists of about 110,000 clones, with 85% to 95% occurring once and the leading ten covering 1.2%. This specimen consisted of unstimulated CD8+ T cells sorted from spleen or lymph node cells, obtained before transplant. This chain joins TRBV6-1 and TRBJ1-2, with 9 bases that match TRBD1. The clonotype comes from a human donor who was the organ donor for an intestinal transplant. This CDR3 is CASSEDSTDRGLAYGYTF. The CDR3 bases are TGTGCCAGCAGTGAAGACTCTACGGACAGGGGTCTCGCCTATGGCTACACCTTC.